This T cell receptor (beta chain) was identified during a study of human T cells and chemical hapten exposure. Turning to the study itself: Small pooled library volume differences mainly caused per-sample TCR yield variation.

The CDR3 is 16 amino acids. The germline V and J ends were trimmed by 1 base and 5 bases, with 17 bases remaining between them. TCRdb itself ran the RACE reads through MiXCR, one entry per CDR3 protein. The data contain fewer than 300,000 distinct CDR3 sequences, 7.5% to 9% of them singletons. This clonotype occurred a few times. Noted time point: pre-sensitization, week 0. Specified treatment: therapeutic diphenylcyclopropenone sensitization with weekly scalp DPC. The sample was whole blood, taken in connection with sensitization to the hapten diphenylcyclopropenone (DPC). The receptor was isolated from a woman aged 40 to 50 with alopecia areata. Some clones in this sample may be carry-over from other donors' samples. V gene TRBV12-3 or TRBV12-4 combines with J gene TRBJ2-5, with TRBD1 as a possible D gene (6 bases). CDR3 sequence reads: CASSLVGQQPPETQYF. The CDR3 bases are TGTGCCAGCAGTTTAGTTGGACAGCAACCCCCCGAGACCCAGTACTTC.